This section outlines one TCR beta chain sequence together with its context. The target antigen is unknown. This entry comes from a study of cytomegalovirus exposure and HLA in healthy donors. Unrecorded immune exposures were likely, despite nominal health at sampling. The CDR3 runs 13 residues. Trimming removed 0 bases from V and 2 bases from J, with 5 bases in between. The PCR employed 60 Vbeta primers together with 13 Jbeta primers. Clones were read by immunoSEQ multiplex PCR, and TCRdb kept only the in-frame ones, dropping some. The sample holds approximately 170,000 clones; 60% to 80% are singletons and the top ten take roughly 1.6%. Findings and limits, study-wide: Approximately 160 TCR beta chains were listed as cytomegalovirus-associated. A missense variant in DCLRE1C was later tied to TCR beta V- and J-gene trimming.

The origin of this receptor is a young woman in good health and CMV-seronegative. Sequencing input: PBMCs. The chain is built from TRBV23-1 and TRBJ2-7; D is uncertain. TRBV23-1 falls under the ORF class, with uncertain function. Here the CDR3 reads CASSQSFPYEQYF. The CDR3 nucleotides are TGCGCCAGCAGTCAATCCTTCCCCTACGAGCAGTACTTC.